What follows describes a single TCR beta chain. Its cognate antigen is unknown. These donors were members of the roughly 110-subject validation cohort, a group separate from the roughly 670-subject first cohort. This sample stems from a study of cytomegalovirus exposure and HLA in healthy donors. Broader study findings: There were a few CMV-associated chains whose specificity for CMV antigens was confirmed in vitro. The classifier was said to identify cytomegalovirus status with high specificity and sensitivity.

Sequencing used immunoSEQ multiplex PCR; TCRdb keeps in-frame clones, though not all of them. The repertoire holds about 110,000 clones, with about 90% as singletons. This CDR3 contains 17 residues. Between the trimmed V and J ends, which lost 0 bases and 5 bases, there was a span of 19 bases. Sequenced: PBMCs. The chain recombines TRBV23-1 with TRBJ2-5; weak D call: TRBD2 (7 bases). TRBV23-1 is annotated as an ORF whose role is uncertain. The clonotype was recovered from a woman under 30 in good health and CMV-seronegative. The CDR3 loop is CASSQSFRRGARETQYF. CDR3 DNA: TGCGCCAGCAGTCAATCATTTCGCCGGGGGGCGCGGGAGACCCAGTACTTC.